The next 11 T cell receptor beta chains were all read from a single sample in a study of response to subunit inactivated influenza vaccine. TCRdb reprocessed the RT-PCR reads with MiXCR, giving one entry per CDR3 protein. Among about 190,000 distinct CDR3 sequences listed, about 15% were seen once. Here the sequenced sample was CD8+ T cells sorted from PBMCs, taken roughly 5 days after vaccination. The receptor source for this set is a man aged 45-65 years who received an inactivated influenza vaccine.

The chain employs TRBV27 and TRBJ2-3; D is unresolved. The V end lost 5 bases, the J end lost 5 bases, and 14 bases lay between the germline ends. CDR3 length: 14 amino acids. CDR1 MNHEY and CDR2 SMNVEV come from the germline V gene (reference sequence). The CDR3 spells CASSLLMVGDTQYF. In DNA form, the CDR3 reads TGTGCCAGCAGTCTCCTGATGGTGGGAGATACGCAGTATTTT.

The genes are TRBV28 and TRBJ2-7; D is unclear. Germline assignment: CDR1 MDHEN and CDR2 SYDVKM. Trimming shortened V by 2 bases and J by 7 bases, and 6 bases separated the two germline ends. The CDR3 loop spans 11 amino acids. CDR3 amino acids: CASSLIREQYF. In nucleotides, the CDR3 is TGTGCCAGCAGTTTAATCCGGGAGCAGTACTTC.

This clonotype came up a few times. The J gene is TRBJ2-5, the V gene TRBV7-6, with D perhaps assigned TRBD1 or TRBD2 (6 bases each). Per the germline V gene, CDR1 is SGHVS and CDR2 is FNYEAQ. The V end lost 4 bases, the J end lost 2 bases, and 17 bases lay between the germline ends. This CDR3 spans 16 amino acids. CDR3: CASSWGDTDLQETQYF. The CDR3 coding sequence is TGTGCCAGCAGCTGGGGGGACACCGACCTACAAGAGACCCAGTACTTC.

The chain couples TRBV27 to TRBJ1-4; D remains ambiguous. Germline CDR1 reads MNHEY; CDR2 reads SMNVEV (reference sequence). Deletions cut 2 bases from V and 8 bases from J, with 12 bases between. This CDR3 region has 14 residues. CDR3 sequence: CASSLLGEREKLFF. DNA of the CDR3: TGTGCCAGCAGTTTACTGGGAGAAAGGGAAAAACTGTTTTTT.

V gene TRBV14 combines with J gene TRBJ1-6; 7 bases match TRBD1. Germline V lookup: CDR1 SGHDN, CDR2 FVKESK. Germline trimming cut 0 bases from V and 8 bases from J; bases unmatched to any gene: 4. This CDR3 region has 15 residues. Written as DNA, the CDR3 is TGTGCCAGCAGCCAAGATTCAGGGGGGGATTCACCCCTCCACTTT. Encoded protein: CASSQDSGGDSPLHF.

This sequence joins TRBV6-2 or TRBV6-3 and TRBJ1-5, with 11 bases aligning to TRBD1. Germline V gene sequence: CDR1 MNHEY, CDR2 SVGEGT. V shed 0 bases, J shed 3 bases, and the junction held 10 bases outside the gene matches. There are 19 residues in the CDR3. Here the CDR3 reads CASSYSRTGGSYVNQPQHF. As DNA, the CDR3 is TGTGCCAGCAGTTACTCGAGGACAGGGGGCAGTTATGTCAATCAGCCCCAGCATTTT.

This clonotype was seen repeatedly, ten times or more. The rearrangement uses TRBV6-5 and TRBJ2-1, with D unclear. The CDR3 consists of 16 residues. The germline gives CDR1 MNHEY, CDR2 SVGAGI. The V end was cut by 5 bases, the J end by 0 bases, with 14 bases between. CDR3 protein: CASSTSDGSSYNEQFF. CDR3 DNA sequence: TGTGCCAGCAGTACCTCGGACGGCAGCTCCTACAATGAGCAGTTCTTC.

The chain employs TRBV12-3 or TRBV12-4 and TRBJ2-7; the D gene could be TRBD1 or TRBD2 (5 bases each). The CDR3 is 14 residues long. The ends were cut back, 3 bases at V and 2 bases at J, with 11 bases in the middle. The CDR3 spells CASSFGAGPYEQYF. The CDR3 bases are TGTGCCAGCAGTTTCGGGGCAGGGCCCTACGAGCAGTACTTC.

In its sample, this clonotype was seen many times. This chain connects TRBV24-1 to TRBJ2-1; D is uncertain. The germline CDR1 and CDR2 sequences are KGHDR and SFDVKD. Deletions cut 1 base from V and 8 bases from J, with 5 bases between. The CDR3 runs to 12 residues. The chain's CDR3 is CATSDFNHEQFF. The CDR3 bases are TGTGCCACCAGTGATTTTAATCATGAGCAGTTCTTC.

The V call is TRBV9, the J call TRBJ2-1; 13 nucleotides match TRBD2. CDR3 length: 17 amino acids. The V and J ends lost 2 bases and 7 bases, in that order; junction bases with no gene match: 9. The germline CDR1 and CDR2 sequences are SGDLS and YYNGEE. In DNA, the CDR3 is TGTGCCAGCAGCGTCTCCTCCGGGACTAGCGGGACAAATGAGCAGTTCTTC. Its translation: CASSVSSGTSGTNEQFF.

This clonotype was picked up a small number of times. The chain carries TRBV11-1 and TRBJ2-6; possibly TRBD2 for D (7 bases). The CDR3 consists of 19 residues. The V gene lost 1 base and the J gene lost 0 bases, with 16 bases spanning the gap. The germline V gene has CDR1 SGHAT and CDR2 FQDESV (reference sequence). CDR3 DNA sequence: TGTGCCAGCAGCTTAGTCGGCGGGGGCGAGAGCTCTGGGGCCAACGTCCTGACTTTC. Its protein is CASSLVGGGESSGANVLTF. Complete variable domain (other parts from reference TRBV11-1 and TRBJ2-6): EAEVAQSPRYKITEKSQAVAFWCDPISGHATLYWYRQILGQGPELLVQFQDESVVDDSQLPKDRFSAERLKGVDSTLKIQPAELGDSAMYLCASSLVGGGESSGANVLTFGAGSRLTVL.